What follows are 17 T cell receptor beta chains derived from one specimen sequenced in a study of early T cells in non-severe SARS-CoV-2 infection. Each CDR3 protein is one row after TCRdb ran MiXCR on the 5' RACE reads. The sample contains approximately 62,000 distinct CDR3 sequences, 9.5% to 15% of which appear only once. Sequenced sample: whole blood. These receptors originate from an adult who was a healthcare worker with PCR-confirmed SARS-CoV-2 infection or an uninfected control (not recorded which).

This clonotype was counted a few times. The genes are TRBV7-2 and TRBJ2-7; 13 positions agree with TRBD2. The CDR3 loop spans 15 amino acids. After removal of 4 bases from V and 3 bases from J, the junction contained 3 bases not matched to a gene. Germline assignment: CDR1 SGHTA and CDR2 FQGNSA. This CDR3 is CASSSRTSGSYEQYF. The DNA of the CDR3 is TGTGCCAGCAGCTCACGGACTAGCGGGAGCTACGAGCAGTACTTC.

The chain uses TRBV20-1 and TRBJ2-5, with a possible D match to TRBD1 (5 bases). Germline assignment: CDR1 DFQATT and CDR2 SNEGSKA (reference sequence). V was cut by 5 bases and J by 2 bases, with 9 bases left in between. The CDR3 is 12 residues long. The CDR3 bases are TGCAGTGCTCACAGACAGCAAGAGACCCAGTACTTC. Translating it yields CSAHRQQETQYF.

This clonotype occurred a few times. The chain has TRBV28 and TRBJ2-7, with 8 bases that match TRBD1. V trimming: 10 bases; J trimming: 7 bases; junction bases outside the gene matches: 9. Germline CDR1 is MDHEN and CDR2 is SYDVKM. CDR3 length: 12 amino acids. Here the CDR3 DNA reads TGTGCCACCCTGGCAGGGGGCGGGGAGCAGTACTTC. This translates into CATLAGGGEQYF.

The chain recombines TRBV24-1 with TRBJ2-1; D not certain. Germline V gene sequence: CDR1 KGHDR, CDR2 SFDVKD. The CDR3 consists of 11 residues. V was shortened by 9 bases and J by 7 bases, with 9 bases between the two germline ends. The CDR3 here is CATRGRNEQFF. The CDR3 coding sequence is TGTGCCACCCGTGGGCGGAATGAGCAGTTCTTC.

The chain links TRBV3-1 to TRBJ2-1; D possibly corresponds to TRBD2 (6 bases). The CDR3 covers 12 residues. Germline loops: CDR1 LGHDT, CDR2 YNNKEL (reference sequence). V lost 1 base, J lost 12 bases, and 10 bases lay in between. The CDR3: CASSQGGKRQFF. The CDR3 DNA is TGTGCCAGCAGCCAAGGCGGGAAGAGGCAGTTCTTC.

J is TRBJ1-2 and V is TRBV29-1; unclear D gene. Germline V lookup: CDR1 SQVTM, CDR2 ANQGSEA. The germline V and J ends were trimmed by 4 bases and 7 bases, with 19 bases remaining between them. CDR3 length equals 14 residues. In nucleotides, the CDR3 is TGCAGCGTTGCCGCCTCACCGGGCTTAGGTGGCTACACCTTC. This gives the protein CSVAASPGLGGYTF.

This clonotype was found a few times. The gene calls are TRBV5-1 and TRBJ2-2; 7 bases line up with TRBD1. CDR1 SGHRS and CDR2 YFSETQ come from the germline V gene. CDR3 length: 18 residues. V gave up 7 bases and J gave up 2 bases; unmatched junction bases: 17. CDR3 bases: TGCGCCAGCTCACCGCTAAAAACAGGGGTCGTAAACACCGGGGAGCTGTTTTTT. Translated: CASSPLKTGVVNTGELFF.

This clonotype was detected many times. The V call is TRBV7-6, the J call TRBJ2-1, with a weak D call TRBD2 (6 bases). Germline CDR1 and CDR2: SGHVS and FNYEAQ. CDR3 length: 14 residues. V shed 5 bases and J shed 8 bases, with 16 bases lying between them. The CDR3 here is CASSPITGVHEQFF. DNA of the CDR3: TGTGCCAGCAGCCCGATAACGGGAGTCCATGAGCAGTTCTTC.

V usage is TRBV27 and J usage is TRBJ1-1; D might be TRBD1 (5 bases). This CDR3 has 18 amino acids. CDR1 MNHEY and CDR2 SMNVEV come from the germline V gene (reference sequence). V gave up 2 bases and J gave up 0 bases, with 19 bases separating them. The CDR3 reads CASSLKGGRERLNTEAFF. The DNA of the CDR3 is TGTGCCAGCAGTTTAAAGGGCGGCAGGGAGAGACTGAACACTGAAGCTTTCTTT.

This chain uses TRBV9 with TRBJ2-1; TRBD2 matches at 10 bases. With 4 bases clipped from V and 3 bases from J, the junction kept 4 bases outside the gene matches. The length of the CDR3 is 15 residues. Germline V gives CDR1 SGDLS, CDR2 YYNGEE. The CDR3 coding sequence is TGTGCCAGCAGCCCCGGGACTAGCGTCTACAATGAGCAGTTCTTC. This gives the protein CASSPGTSVYNEQFF. Full variable domain (outside the CDR3, taken from reference TRBV9 and TRBJ2-1): DSGVTQTPKHLITATGQRVTLRCSPRSGDLSVYWYQQSLDQGLQFLIQYYNGEERAKGNILERFSAQQFPDLHSELNLSSLELGDSALYFCASSPGTSVYNEQFFGPGTRLTVL.

This clonotype came up a few times. The chain joins TRBV18 to TRBJ2-7; TRBD1 agrees at 10 bases. CDR1 and CDR2 (germline): KGHSH, LQKENI. The CDR3 is made up of 16 amino acids. V trimming: 6 bases; J trimming: 2 bases; junction bases outside the gene matches: 10. The CDR3 sequence: CASSTQGGQGTYEQYF. CDR3 coding DNA: TGTGCCAGCTCCACCCAGGGGGGACAGGGGACCTACGAGCAGTACTTC. The whole variable domain, remainder taken from reference TRBV18 and TRBJ2-7, is NAGVMQNPRHLVRRRGQEARLRCSPMKGHSHVYWYRQLPEEGLKFMVYLQKENIIDESGMPKERFSAEFPKEGPSILRIQQVVRGDSAAYFCASSTQGGQGTYEQYFGPGTRLTVT.

CDR3 protein: CASSRGGSNQPQHF. The CDR3 coding sequence is TGTGCCAGCAGCCGCGGGGGGAGCAATCAGCCCCAGCATTTT. This chain uses TRBV3-1 with TRBJ1-5; possibly TRBD1 for D (5 bases). V lost 4 bases and J 1 base, leaving 8 bases between the germline ends. The germline CDR1 and CDR2 sequences are LGHDT and YNNKEL (reference sequence). CDR3 length: 14 amino acids.

This clonotype was counted at least ten times. V is TRBV9 and J is TRBJ2-2; TRBD1 matches at 9 bases. V lost 3 bases, J lost 4 bases, and 4 bases stayed unmatched. Germline V lookup: CDR1 SGDLS, CDR2 YYNGEE. This CDR3 is built from 15 residues. This chain's CDR3 is CASSAGTGSTGELFF. The CDR3 region has the DNA TGTGCCAGCAGCGCCGGGACAGGGTCCACCGGGGAGCTGTTTTTT.

At least ten counts were recorded for this clonotype. The chain couples TRBV2 to TRBJ2-7; TRBD1 aligns across 7 bases. J gave up 3 bases and V 7 bases, and 9 bases lay outside the gene matches. Germline V CDR1 and CDR2: SNHLY, FYNNEI. This CDR3 has 14 residues. CDR3 sequence (DNA): TGTGCCAGCAATCGACAGGGCCAGAACTACGAGCAGTACTTC. It translates to CASNRQGQNYEQYF. Variable domain in full (rest from reference TRBV2 and TRBJ2-7): EPEVTQTPSHQVTQMGQEVILRCVPISNHLYFYWYRQILGQKVEFLVSFYNNEISEKSEIFDDQFSVERPDGSNFTLKIRSTKLEDSAMYFCASNRQGQNYEQYFGPGTRLTVT.

This clonotype was counted only a few times. This sequence joins TRBV7-9 and TRBJ1-1; 12 bases line up with TRBD1. Looked up from germline, CDR1 is SEHNR and CDR2 is FQNEAQ (reference sequence). This CDR3 spans 16 amino acids. J lost 4 bases, V lost 4 bases, and 7 bases had no gene match. DNA of the CDR3: TGTGCCAGCAGCTCGCCGGGACAGGGGGCGGTCACTGAAGCTTTCTTT. Translation gives CASSSPGQGAVTEAFF.

This clonotype was counted many times. The chain uses TRBV20-1 and TRBJ1-6, with D possibly being TRBD1 (5 bases). The germline V gene has CDR1 DFQATT and CDR2 SNEGSKA (reference sequence). With 3 bases removed from V and 0 bases from J, the gap between germline ends came to 12 bases. The CDR3 runs to 16 residues. DNA for the CDR3: TGCAGTGCTAGTCTGGGACTGAGCTCCTATAATTCACCCCTCCACTTT. It codes for CSASLGLSSYNSPLHF.

This clonotype was counted at least ten times. The rearrangement uses TRBV15 and TRBJ2-3; D unclear. This CDR3 comprises 11 residues. The V gene's germline CDR1 is LNHNV and CDR2 YYDKDF (reference sequence). V lost 5 bases to trimming and J lost 7 bases, with 7 bases between them. This chain's CDR3 is CATSLQNTQYF. CDR3 in DNA: TGTGCCACCAGCCTCCAAAATACGCAGTATTTT.